This is a list of T cell receptor beta chains from one sample in a study of cytomegalovirus exposure and HLA in healthy donors. Sequenced by immunoSEQ multiplex PCR; TCRdb stores in-frame clones only, minus some. The sample contains 100,000 or so clones, nearly 15% of which appear only once. Sequenced: PBMCs. The receptor source for this set is a female donor in good health and CMV-seronegative. Each CDR3 is given with its conserved first and last residue. The D gene is left open where the match is weak. Rows may omit the clone size; those that give it use once, few, many or a size class.

>once|TRBD2|TRBV25-1|12|TRBJ2-7
CASSGGVYEQYF
TGTGCCAGCAGCGGGGGGGTCTACGAGCAGTACTTC
>NA|TRBD1|TRBV18|13|TRBJ1-2
CASSNDRDSGYTF
TGTGCCAGCTCAAACGACAGGGACTCGGGCTACACCTTC
>NA|NA|TRBV27|15|TRBJ2-7
CASSLITGSPYEQYF
TGTGCCAGCAGTTTAATCACGGGATCCCCCTACGAGCAGTACTTC
>few|TRBD1|TRBV10-3|16|TRBJ2-7
CAIRQPGQGNSYEQYF
TGTGCCATCAGACAGCCGGGACAGGGAAACTCCTACGAGCAGTACTTC
>NA|TRBD2|TRBV7-2|17|TRBJ2-3
CASSFGGGAPGTDTQYF
TGTGCCAGCAGCTTCGGCGGGGGGGCCCCTGGCACAGATACGCAGTATTTT
>few|NA|TRBV28|15|TRBJ2-5
CASGPGGIGSGTQYF
TGTGCCAGCGGGCCCGGGGGAATTGGGTCAGGGACCCAGTACTTC
>few|NA|TRBV7-9|13|TRBJ1-2
CASSLAGSDGYTF
TGTGCCAGCAGCTTAGCCGGGTCGGATGGCTACACCTTC
>few|NA|TRBV4-3|15|TRBJ2-5
CASSQDGSGLVTQYF
TGCGCCAGCAGCCAAGACGGGTCCGGTCTCGTAACCCAGTACTTC
>NA|NA|TRBV14|15|TRBJ1-2
CASSQGVRGYDGYTF
TGTGCCAGCAGCCAAGGAGTCAGGGGATACGACGGCTACACCTTC
>few|TRBD2|TRBV18|16|TRBJ2-1
CASSTLTGTSGTKQFF
TGTGCCAGCTCAACCTTAACCGGGACTAGCGGAACTAAGCAGTTCTTC
>NA|NA|TRBV7-9|17|TRBJ1-6
CASSATGGGSYNSPLHF
TGTGCCAGCAGCGCGACAGGCGGAGGCTCCTATAATTCACCCCTCCACTTT
>NA|TRBD1|TRBV7-8|15|TRBJ2-7
CASSLARGHPYEQYF
TGTGCCAGCAGCTTAGCCAGGGGGCACCCCTACGAGCAGTACTTC
>large|TRBD2|TRBV6-4|15|TRBJ2-1
CASSDSTSGSNEQFF
TGTGCCAGCAGTGACTCGACTAGCGGGAGCAATGAGCAGTTCTTC
>few|TRBD1|TRBV6-6|15|TRBJ2-5
CASSGQGGTQETQYF
TGTGCCAGCAGCGGACAGGGGGGGACTCAAGAGACCCAGTACTTC
>few|NA|TRBV2|16|TRBJ2-5
CASRLSRSSLQETQYF
TGTGCCAGCAGGTTGAGCCGGAGCTCTTTACAAGAGACCCAGTACTTC
>few|NA|TRBV14|12|TRBJ2-5
CASSRAAVTQYF
TGTGCCAGCAGCCGAGCGGCGGTGACCCAGTACTTC
>NA|TRBD1|TRBV18|15|TRBJ1-2
CASSPIQGPNYGYTF
TGTGCCAGCTCACCAATACAGGGGCCGAACTATGGCTACACCTTC
>few|NA|TRBV6-5|12|TRBJ2-7
CASSPRRGEQYF
TGTGCCAGCAGTCCTAGGCGGGGCGAGCAGTACTTC
>few|NA|TRBV2|16|TRBJ1-3
CASRTSGLGPGNTIYF
TGTGCCAGCAGGACTTCGGGACTCGGGCCTGGAAACACCATATATTTT
>few|NA|TRBV7-2|13|TRBJ2-3
CASSLGLRDTQYF
TGTGCCAGCAGCTTAGGACTGCGGGATACGCAGTATTTT
>NA|NA|TRBV5-1|15|TRBJ1-1
CASSLEAGLNTEAFF
TGCGCCAGCAGCTTGGAGGCAGGGTTGAACACTGAAGCTTTCTTT
>few|NA|TRBV5-4|12|TRBJ2-3
CASSAPSTTQYF
TGTGCCAGCAGCGCCCCTAGTACTACGCAGTATTTT
>NA|TRBD2|TRBV5-6|14|TRBJ2-7
CASSPLAGAHEQYF
TGTGCCAGCAGCCCACTAGCGGGAGCCCACGAGCAGTACTTC
>few|TRBD2|TRBV7-3|15|TRBJ2-1
CASSHSSGRADEQFF
TGTGCCAGCAGCCATTCTAGCGGGAGGGCCGATGAGCAGTTCTTC
>NA|TRBD1|TRBV7-2|14|TRBJ2-5
CASSLGTGGETQYF
TGTGCCAGCAGCTTAGGGACAGGGGGGGAGACCCAGTACTTC
>few|NA|TRBV6-5|15|TRBJ1-1
CASSYGRRGNTEAFF
TGTGCCAGCAGTTACGGGCGGCGGGGTAACACTGAAGCTTTCTTT
>NA|TRBD1|TRBV27|14|TRBJ2-7
CASSLQGALYEQYF
TGTGCCAGCAGTTTACAGGGGGCGTTGTACGAGCAGTACTTC
>few|TRBD2|TRBV6-4|15|TRBJ2-3
CASRPGTSNADTQYF
TGTGCCAGCAGGCCAGGGACTAGCAATGCAGATACGCAGTATTTT
>few|NA|TRBV15|17|TRBJ2-3
CATSGQPLAESTDTQYF
TGTGCCACCAGCGGGCAGCCTTTAGCGGAAAGCACAGATACGCAGTATTTT
>NA|NA|TRBV9|14|TRBJ1-2
CASSVGGGSYGYTF
TGTGCCAGCAGCGTAGGGGGGGGAAGCTATGGCTACACCTTC
>NA|NA|TRBV2|14|TRBJ1-2
CASSEVAGMRGYTF
TGTGCCAGCAGTGAAGTGGCAGGTATGCGTGGCTACACCTTC
>NA|TRBD1|TRBV30|16|TRBJ2-1
CAWSVLGTGSYNEQFF
TGTGCCTGGAGTGTACTCGGGACAGGGTCCTACAATGAGCAGTTCTTC
>NA|NA|TRBV7-3|15|TRBJ1-5
CASSSGPEGRQPQHF
TGTGCCAGCAGCTCAGGACCGGAGGGACGTCAGCCCCAGCATTTT
>NA|NA|TRBV4-1|16|TRBJ2-2
CASSLRAGGITGELFF
TGCGCCAGCAGCCTCCGGGCGGGCGGCATCACCGGGGAGCTGTTTTTT
>NA|NA|TRBV10-3|12|TRBJ1-5
CAISPVSQPQHF
TGTGCCATCAGTCCCGTTAGTCAGCCCCAGCATTTT
>NA|NA|TRBV20-1|11|TRBJ2-1
CSARGPGEEFF
TGCAGTGCTCGTGGCCCCGGGGAGGAGTTCTTC
>NA|NA|TRBV20-1|11|TRBJ2-1
CSADQTEEQFF
TGCAGTGCCGACCAGACGGAGGAGCAGTTCTTC
>NA|NA|TRBV5-4|15|TRBJ1-5
CASSLGTDINQPQHF
TGTGCCAGCAGCTTGGGGACAGATATCAATCAGCCCCAGCATTTT
>NA|NA|TRBV6-5|15|TRBJ1-5
CASSNTGNSNQPQHF
TGTGCCAGCAGTAACACAGGGAATAGCAATCAGCCCCAGCATTTT
>few|TRBD1|TRBV28|15|TRBJ1-5
CASSLWDRANQPQHF
TGTGCCAGCAGTTTATGGGACAGGGCGAATCAGCCCCAGCATTTT
>NA|NA|TRBV5-1|14|TRBJ1-1
CASSATGGSPEAFF
TGCGCCAGCAGCGCAACGGGGGGAAGCCCTGAAGCTTTCTTT
>NA|TRBD1|TRBV19|15|TRBJ1-1
CASSPPGQGNTEAFF
TGTGCCAGTAGTCCCCCCGGACAGGGGAACACTGAAGCTTTCTTT
>NA|NA|TRBV7-2|15|TRBJ2-6
CASSGLRSGANVLTF
TGTGCCAGCAGCGGACTCCGCTCTGGGGCCAACGTCCTGACTTTC
>NA|NA|TRBV2|17|TRBJ1-5
CASREDRLIGRNQPQHF
TGTGCCAGCAGAGAAGACAGGCTAATAGGGCGCAATCAGCCCCAGCATTTT
>NA|TRBD1|TRBV6-1|17|TRBJ2-1
CASSEDEGQGVRNEQFF
TGTGCCAGCAGTGAAGATGAGGGACAGGGTGTCCGGAATGAGCAGTTCTTC
>NA|NA|TRBV4-2|16|TRBJ2-4
CASSLRQEETKNIQYF
TGTGCCAGCAGCCTACGACAGGAAGAGACCAAAAACATTCAGTACTTC
>NA|TRBD1|TRBV15|15|TRBJ1-5
CATSRGPGGNQPQHF
TGTGCCACCAGCAGAGGTCCAGGGGGGAATCAGCCCCAGCATTTT
>NA|NA|TRBV28|14|TRBJ2-5
CASSSPQGAETQYF
TGTGCCAGCAGTTCCCCACAGGGTGCGGAGACCCAGTACTTC
>NA|NA|TRBV5-4|16|TRBJ2-2
CASSLGSGRATGELFF
TGTGCCAGCAGCTTGGGTAGCGGCAGGGCAACCGGGGAGCTGTTTTTT
>NA|TRBD2|TRBV5-6|14|TRBJ2-7
CASELAGIFYEQYF
TGTGCCAGCGAACTAGCGGGGATTTTCTACGAGCAGTACTTC